The 3 T cell receptor beta chains below were found in one sample sequenced in a study of blood T cells in healthy people across ages. Together with a sample-barcoded 5' primer, a J-beta primer mix was included in a second PCR lasting roughly 6 to 12 cycles. In TCRdb, the 5' RACE reads were re-called with MiXCR into one record per CDR3 protein. The sample has about 1.6 million distinct CDR3 sequences; about 31% are singletons. Sequencing was performed on blood. The source is a woman in her twenties or thirties in good health.

The J gene is TRBJ1-2, the V gene TRBV4-1, with D uncertain. V was clipped by 4 bases and J by 8 bases, with 14 bases between them. The CDR3 contains 13 residues. The germline V gene has CDR1 MGHRA and CDR2 YSYEKL. CDR3 amino acids: CASSRSGDAGYTF. Here the CDR3 DNA reads TGCGCCAGCAGCCGATCCGGGGATGCCGGCTACACCTTC.

The J gene is TRBJ2-1, the V gene TRBV28; TRBD2 matches 10 bases. The CDR3 loop spans 16 amino acids. CDR1 and CDR2 (germline): MDHEN, SYDVKM. Losses at the gene ends were 10 bases for V and 4 bases for J; bases not matched to a gene: 13. Here the CDR3 reads CAIKGASGSQYNEQFF. CDR3 nucleotide sequence: TGTGCCATAAAGGGGGCTAGCGGGAGCCAGTACAATGAGCAGTTCTTC.

The rearrangement joins TRBV6-5 to TRBJ2-2; D is perhaps TRBD1 (6 bases). Trimming stripped 2 bases from V and 0 bases from J, with 19 bases between. This CDR3 is 19 amino acids long. Per the germline V gene, CDR1 is MNHEY and CDR2 is SVGAGI. DNA for the CDR3: TGTGCCAGCAGTTACCGTTCTTTGGGGGCGCACCCGAACACCGGGGAGCTGTTTTTT. This translates into CASSYRSLGAHPNTGELFF.